This TCR beta chain was retrieved from a study of spatial heterogeneity in lung cancer. By proportion, this clonotype is medium-sized (0.01 to 0.1%). Its antigen is undetermined. Indicated time point: sample taken at primary tumor resection. Study-wide results and limits: The number of expanded tumor alpha and beta chains correlated with mutation number.

A unique molecular identifier was carried by every single TCR cDNA molecule. TCRdb re-called the 5' RACE reads through MiXCR, storing one row per CDR3 protein. The sample includes 10,000 to 15,000 distinct CDR3 sequences, approximately 7% of them seen just once. CDR3 size: 17 residues. Trimming took off 4 bases at V and 0 bases at J, with 18 bases between the two ends. The clonotype was recovered from a female donor with early-stage non-small cell lung cancer. The sequencing used lung tumor tissue, collected at surgery. This chain connects TRBV12-3 or TRBV12-4 to TRBJ2-5; perhaps TRBD2 as D (6 bases). In DNA, the CDR3 is TGTGCCAGCAGTTCTCACCAGGGCAGGAGGGACCAAGAGACCCAGTACTTC. Residues: CASSSHQGRRDQETQYF.